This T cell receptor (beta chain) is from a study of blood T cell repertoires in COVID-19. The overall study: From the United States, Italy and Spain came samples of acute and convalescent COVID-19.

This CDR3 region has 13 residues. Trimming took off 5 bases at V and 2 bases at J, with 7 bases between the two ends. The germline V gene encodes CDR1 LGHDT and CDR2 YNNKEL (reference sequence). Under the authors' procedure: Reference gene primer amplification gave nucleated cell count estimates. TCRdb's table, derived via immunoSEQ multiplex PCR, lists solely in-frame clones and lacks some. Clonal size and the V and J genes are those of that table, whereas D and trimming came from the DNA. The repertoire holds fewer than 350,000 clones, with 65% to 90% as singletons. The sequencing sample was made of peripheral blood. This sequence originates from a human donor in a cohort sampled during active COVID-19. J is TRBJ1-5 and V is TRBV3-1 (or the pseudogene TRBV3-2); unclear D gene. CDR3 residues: CASSEAGNQPQHF. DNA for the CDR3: TGTGCCAGCAGCGAAGCCGGCAATCAGCCCCAGCATTTT.